This T cell receptor (beta chain) was retrieved from a study of T cells after yellow fever vaccination. The CDR3 spans 13 residues. Trimming stripped 4 bases from V and 1 base from J, with 8 bases between. Germline CDR1 reads SGHNT; CDR2 reads YYREEE (reference sequence). The study's findings and limits: Clonotype sharing between CD4 and CD8 compartments was small.

TCRdb ran MiXCR on the 5' RACE reads and lists one entry per CDR3 protein. The repertoire holds hundreds of thousands of distinct CDR3 sequences, over 4% seen once, with approximately 25% in the top ten. This clonotype showed up many times. Antigen unknown. This sequence originates from a man aged 18 to 29 who received the YFV17D yellow fever vaccine. The material was PBMCs, obtained 5 days after the yellow fever booster vaccination. V usage is TRBV5-4 and J usage is TRBJ1-2; the D is unclear. In nucleotides, the CDR3 is TGTGCCAGCAGCCTCGTGGATAACTATGGCTACACCTTC. Translated, it gives CASSLVDNYGYTF.